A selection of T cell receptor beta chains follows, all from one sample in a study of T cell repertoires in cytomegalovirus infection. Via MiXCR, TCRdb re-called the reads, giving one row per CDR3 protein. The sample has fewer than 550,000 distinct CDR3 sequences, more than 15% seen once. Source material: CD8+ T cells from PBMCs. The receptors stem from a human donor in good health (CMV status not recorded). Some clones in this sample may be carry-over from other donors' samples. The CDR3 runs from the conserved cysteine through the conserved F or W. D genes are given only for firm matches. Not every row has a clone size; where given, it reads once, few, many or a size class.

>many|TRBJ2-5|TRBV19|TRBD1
TGTGCCAGTAGTCCCCACTACGACCGGCGGACAGGCGTAAACCAAGAGACCCAGTACTTC
CASSPHYDRRTGVNQETQYF
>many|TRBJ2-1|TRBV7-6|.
TGTGCCAGCAGCTTTGGGACTGCCGGGAATGAGCAGTTCTTC
CASSFGTAGNEQFF
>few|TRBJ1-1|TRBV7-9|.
TGTGTCAGCAGCTTAGGGGGGCCTGAAGCTTTCTTT
CVSSLGGPEAFF
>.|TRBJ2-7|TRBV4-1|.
TGCGCCAGCAGCCCCACTGGCCGGGTGGACGAGCAGTACTTC
CASSPTGRVDEQYF
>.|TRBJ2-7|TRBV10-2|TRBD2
TGCGCCAGCAGTGCCGGCAGCGGGGGGATTTTCCACGAGCAGTACTTC
CASSAGSGGIFHEQYF
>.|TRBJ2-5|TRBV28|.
TGTGCCAGCAGTTTAATTGGGGGAGCCGCGCAAGAGACCCAGTACTTC
CASSLIGGAAQETQYF
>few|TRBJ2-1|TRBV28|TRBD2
TGTGCCAGCAGTTTGTTTCCAGGGAGGGCCTACAATGAGCAGTTCTTC
CASSLFPGRAYNEQFF
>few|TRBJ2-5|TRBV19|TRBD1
TGTGCCAGTAGTACGTTCCTTGGACAGGGGGAGACCCAGTACTTC
CASSTFLGQGETQYF
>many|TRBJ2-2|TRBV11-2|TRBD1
TGTGCCAGCAGCCTGGTCTACGGGACAGGGGACACCGGGGAGCTGTTTTTT
CASSLVYGTGDTGELFF
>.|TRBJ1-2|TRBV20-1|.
TGCAGTGCTAGAGGCTCTCATGGCTACACCTTC
CSARGSHGYTF
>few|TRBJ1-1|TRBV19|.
TGTGCCAGTAGTATTGCCTCATTGAACACTGAAGCTTTCTTT
CASSIASLNTEAFF
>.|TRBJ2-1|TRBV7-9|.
TGTGCCAGCAGCCCGGGAGTGGGCACGGCCTACAATGAGCAGTTCTTC
CASSPGVGTAYNEQFF
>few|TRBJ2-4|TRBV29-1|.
TGCAGCGTTGTTCGTGGGGCGGGGGCCAAAAACATTCAGTACTTC
CSVVRGAGAKNIQYF
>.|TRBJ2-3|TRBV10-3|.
TGTGCCATCAGTGGAGGGACCGAGGTATATTTT
CAISGGTEVYF
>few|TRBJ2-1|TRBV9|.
TGTGCCAGCAGCGTAGTTGCTAACCCCGGCAGTGAGCAGTTCTTC
CASSVVANPGSEQFF
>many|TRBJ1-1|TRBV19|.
TGTGCCAGTAGTATAACAGGGATGTACACTGAAGCTTTCTTT
CASSITGMYTEAFF
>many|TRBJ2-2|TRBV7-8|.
TGTGCCAGCAGCTTAGCTCTCGGGGGGCGCGGGGAGCTGTTTTTT
CASSLALGGRGELFF
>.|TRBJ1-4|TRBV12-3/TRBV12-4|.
TGTGCCAGCAGTTTTGAACTAAATGAAAAACTGTTTTTT
CASSFELNEKLFF
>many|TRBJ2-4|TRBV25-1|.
TGTGCCAGCAGTTGGGCACAGGGAGAAAACATTCAGTACTTC
CASSWAQGENIQYF
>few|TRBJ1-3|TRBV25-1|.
TGTGCCAGCAGTACCGGTGTTGGAAACACCATATATTTT
CASSTGVGNTIYF
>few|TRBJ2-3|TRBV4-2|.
TGTGCCAGCACTTCGGGAGATACGCAGTATTTT
CASTSGDTQYF
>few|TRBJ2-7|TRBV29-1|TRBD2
TGCAGCGTTGAAGGTAATAGCGGGGGGCCCTACGAGCAGTACTTC
CSVEGNSGGPYEQYF
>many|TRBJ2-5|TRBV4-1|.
TGCGCCAGCAGCCAAGATTCGGCGGCAGCACAAGAGACCCAGTACTTC
CASSQDSAAAQETQYF
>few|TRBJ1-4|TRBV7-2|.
TGTGCCAGCAGCTTAAACCGAGACCCCAATGAAAAACTGTTTTTT
CASSLNRDPNEKLFF
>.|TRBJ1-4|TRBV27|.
TGTGCCAGCAGTTTAACGGGAGGGAGGACTAATGAAAAACTGTTTTTT
CASSLTGGRTNEKLFF
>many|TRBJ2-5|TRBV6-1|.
TGTGCCAGCAGTGAGGGCCCCCAGGGCCCGGAGACCCAGTACTTC
CASSEGPQGPETQYF
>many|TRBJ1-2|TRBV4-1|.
TGCGCCAGCAGCCACGCTTATGGCTACACCTTC
CASSHAYGYTF
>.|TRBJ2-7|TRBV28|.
TGTGCCAGCAGCTATGGACCCCGGACCAGATCTTACGGGCAGTACTTC
CASSYGPRTRSYGQYF
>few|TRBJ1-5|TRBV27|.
TGTGCCAGCAGTTTAGGCCGGGATAGTCAGCCCCAGCATTTT
CASSLGRDSQPQHF
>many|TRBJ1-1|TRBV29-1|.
TGCAGCGTTGAGGGCAGGGCAACCACTGAAGCTTTCTTT
CSVEGRATTEAFF
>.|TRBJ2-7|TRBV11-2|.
TGTGCCAGCAGGCACTGGGGTACCATGATCCACGAGCAGTACTTC
CASRHWGTMIHEQYF
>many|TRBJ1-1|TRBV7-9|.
TGTGCCAGCACCATTAGTATGGGGGGACCCAGAAGTGCTGAAGCTTTCTTT
CASTISMGGPRSAEAFF
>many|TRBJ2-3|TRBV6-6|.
TGTGCCAGCAGTTATCCACAGGCAAGCACAGATACGCAGTATTTT
CASSYPQASTDTQYF
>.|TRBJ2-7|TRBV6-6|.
TGTGCCAGCAGTTACTCGGGGCAGGGCCCCTACGAGCAGTACTTC
CASSYSGQGPYEQYF
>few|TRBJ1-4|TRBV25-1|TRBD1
TGTGCCAGCAGTGAGACAGGGTCGATTAATGAAAAACTGTTTTTT
CASSETGSINEKLFF
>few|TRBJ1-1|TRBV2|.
TGTGCCAGCAGTGAACAAGGGAGGGCTAACACTGAAGCTTTCTTT
CASSEQGRANTEAFF